Listed below are T cell receptor beta chains from one sample, sequenced in a study of cytomegalovirus exposure and HLA in healthy donors. TCRdb keeps only in-frame clones here, not all; method: immunoSEQ multiplex PCR. The repertoire table contains 100,000 to 150,000 clones. Sequencing used PBMCs. Every receptor here comes from a woman in her 40s in good health and CMV-seropositive. The CDR3 runs from the conserved cysteine through the conserved F or W. The D gene is left open where the match is weak.

d_call j_call v_call cdr3_aa cdr3_nt
NA TRBJ1-6 TRBV7-8 CASSAPIDNSPLHF TGTGCCAGCAGCGCTCCTATAGATAATTCACCCCTCCACTTT
TRBD1 TRBJ1-4 TRBV6-1 CASSGDREVEKLFF TGTGCCAGCAGTGGGGACAGGGAGGTTGAAAAACTGTTTTTT
NA TRBJ2-3 TRBV29-1 CSVEGWRAGDTDTQYF TGCAGCGTTGAAGGTTGGAGGGCTGGAGACACAGATACGCAGTATTTT
NA TRBJ1-3 TRBV6-1 CASTPPGSGNTIYF TGTGCCAGCACCCCGCCAGGCTCTGGAAACACCATATATTTT
NA TRBJ2-3 TRBV7-9 CASSSIEGGSDTQYF TGTGCCAGCAGCTCCATCGAGGGGGGGTCGGATACGCAGTATTTT
NA TRBJ2-2 TRBV7-2 CASSPIAVNTGELFF TGTGCCAGCAGCCCAATAGCGGTGAACACCGGGGAGCTGTTTTTT
NA TRBJ2-3 TRBV29-1 CSVEKVRGPDTQYF TGCAGCGTTGAAAAGGTGCGGGGGCCAGATACGCAGTATTTT
NA TRBJ2-7 TRBV5-1 CASSLAPRGLWTGAYEQYF TGCGCCAGCAGCTTGGCCCCGCGGGGTCTATGGACAGGAGCATACGAGCAGTACTTC
NA TRBJ2-3 TRBV7-2 CASSLAPSVASSTDTQYF TGTGCCAGCAGCTTAGCCCCCTCGGTAGCCTCTAGCACAGATACGCAGTATTTT
NA TRBJ1-1 TRBV27 CASTTGRNTEAFF TGTGCCAGCACAACTGGGAGGAACACTGAAGCTTTCTTT
NA TRBJ1-5 TRBV28 CASSLTGWQPQHF TGTGCCAGCAGTTTAACAGGGTGGCAGCCCCAGCATTTT
NA TRBJ2-1 TRBV28 CASSLRDTGYNEQFF TGTGCCAGCAGCCTACGGGACACGGGCTACAATGAGCAGTTCTTC
NA TRBJ2-2 TRBV6-4 CASSDSIDTGELFF TGTGCCAGCAGTGACTCCATAGACACCGGGGAGCTGTTTTTT
NA TRBJ1-3 TRBV29-1 CSALTGLYGNTIYF TGCAGCGCCCTGACAGGTCTTTATGGAAACACCATATATTTT
TRBD1 TRBJ2-5 TRBV5-1 CASSYGQGQETQYF TGCGCCAGCAGCTACGGACAGGGTCAAGAGACCCAGTACTTC
NA TRBJ2-1 TRBV27 CASSLFVGTRKDGQFF TGTGCCAGCAGTTTATTCGTCGGGACACGGAAAGACGGGCAGTTCTTC
NA TRBJ2-2 TRBV7-2 CASSPNRGWNTGELFF TGTGCCAGCAGCCCAAATAGGGGATGGAACACCGGGGAGCTGTTTTTT
NA TRBJ2-5 TRBV29-1 CSVDAGAGETQYF TGCAGCGTTGATGCGGGGGCCGGGGAGACCCAGTACTTC
TRBD1 TRBJ1-1 TRBV6-6 CASSPGQGAGNTEAFF TGTGCCAGCAGCCCGGGACAGGGGGCTGGGAACACTGAAGCTTTCTTT
NA TRBJ1-2 TRBV6-5 CASSYRGGGYGYTF TGTGCCAGCAGTTACAGGGGAGGGGGCTATGGCTACACCTTC
NA TRBJ1-2 TRBV10-3 CAISVEGSGGYTF TGTGCCATCAGTGTCGAGGGAAGTGGTGGCTACACCTTC
NA TRBJ1-1 TRBV14 CASSQGNEAFF TGTGCCAGCAGCCAAGGTAATGAAGCTTTCTTT
NA TRBJ1-1 TRBV28 CASSLEGNWAEAFF TGTGCCAGCAGTTTAGAGGGTAATTGGGCTGAAGCTTTCTTT
NA TRBJ2-7 TRBV6-1 CASTSTGDTYEQYF TGTGCCAGCACCTCCACGGGGGATACCTACGAGCAGTACTTC
NA TRBJ1-1 TRBV25-1 CASSRGGTEAFF TGTGCCAGCAGTCGGGGGGGCACTGAAGCTTTCTTT
TRBD1 TRBJ1-1 TRBV6-5 CASRHRGTGTEAFF TGTGCCAGCAGGCACAGGGGAACGGGCACTGAAGCTTTCTTT
TRBD1 TRBJ2-1 TRBV6-6 CASSPRGTYNEQFF TGTGCCAGCAGCCCCAGGGGGACCTACAATGAGCAGTTCTTC
TRBD1 TRBJ1-1 TRBV6-6 CASARQGADTEAFF TGTGCCAGCGCCCGACAGGGGGCTGACACTGAAGCTTTCTTT
NA TRBJ2-7 TRBV11-3 CASSRGPDEQYF TGTGCCAGCAGCCGAGGGCCAGACGAGCAGTACTTC
NA TRBJ2-2 TRBV4-3 CASSPEPPQGTNTGELFF TGCGCCAGCAGCCCAGAACCCCCCCAGGGAACGAACACCGGGGAGCTGTTTTTT
TRBD1 TRBJ2-7 TRBV19 CASTLGQGGTYEQYF TGTGCCAGTACCCTGGGACAGGGGGGAACCTACGAGCAGTACTTC
NA TRBJ2-3 TRBV6-5 CASSLKAGSTDTQYF TGTGCCAGCAGCCTTAAGGCGGGAAGCACAGATACGCAGTATTTT
TRBD1 TRBJ2-7 TRBV7-9 CASSLVGQGGEQYF TGTGCCAGCAGCTTAGTGGGACAGGGAGGCGAGCAGTACTTC
NA TRBJ2-2 TRBV4-2 CASSVRPSATPSTGELFF TGTGCCAGCAGTGTCAGGCCTAGCGCCACCCCGAGCACCGGGGAGCTGTTTTTT
TRBD2 TRBJ2-5 TRBV7-2 CASSFQRGQETQYF TGTGCCAGCAGCTTCCAGCGGGGACAAGAGACCCAGTACTTC
TRBD2 TRBJ2-1 TRBV11-2 CASSLLAGGGNNEQFF TGTGCCAGCAGCTTATTAGCGGGAGGGGGGAACAATGAGCAGTTCTTC
TRBD2 TRBJ2-1 TRBV5-4 CASSPWREKNEQFF TGTGCCAGCAGCCCCTGGCGGGAGAAGAATGAGCAGTTCTTC
TRBD2 TRBJ2-5 TRBV28 CASSFRGVRETQYF TGTGCCAGCAGTTTTCGGGGGGTGAGGGAGACCCAGTACTTC
NA TRBJ1-1 TRBV21-1 CASSKVYRRFMNTEAFF TGTGCCAGCAGCAAAGTCTACAGGAGATTCATGAACACTGAAGCTTTCTTT
NA TRBJ2-1 TRBV10-3 CAVGGVLNNEQFF TGTGCCGTCGGAGGGGTCCTAAACAATGAGCAGTTCTTC
NA TRBJ1-1 TRBV7-3 CASSNGQEAFF TGTGCCAGCAGCAACGGACAAGAAGCTTTCTTT
TRBD1 TRBJ2-7 TRBV5-6 CASSSRGPTYEQYF TGTGCCAGCAGCTCCAGGGGGCCTACCTACGAGCAGTACTTC
TRBD1 TRBJ2-7 TRBV13 CASSSRTGTYEQYF TGTGCCAGCAGCTCCAGGACAGGAACCTACGAGCAGTACTTC
TRBD2 TRBJ2-1 TRBV2 CASRGGTSGSYNEQFF TGTGCCAGCAGGGGGGGGACTAGCGGGAGTTACAATGAGCAGTTCTTC
NA TRBJ1-1 TRBV30 CALEGWYDTEAFF TGTGCGTTGGAGGGGTGGTATGACACTGAAGCTTTCTTT
TRBD1 TRBJ2-6 TRBV18 CASAVIRTGYFSGANVLTF TGTGCCAGCGCGGTTATCCGGACAGGGTACTTCTCTGGGGCCAACGTCCTGACTTTC
TRBD1 TRBJ2-7 TRBV11-3 CASSRGQLYEQYF TGTGCCAGCAGCCGGGGACAGCTCTACGAGCAGTACTTC
NA TRBJ2-7 TRBV4-1 CASSLGFSYEQYF TGCGCCAGCAGCCTCGGGTTTTCCTACGAGCAGTACTTC
NA TRBJ1-4 TRBV7-7 CASSLGRGEKLFF TGTGCCAGCAGCTTAGGACGGGGTGAAAAACTGTTTTTT
TRBD2 TRBJ2-1 TRBV5-1 CASSPRGLAGGDSYNEQFF TGCGCCAGCAGCCCCCGGGGACTAGCGGGAGGGGATTCCTACAATGAGCAGTTCTTC
NA TRBJ1-3 TRBV9 CASSETTALGNTIYF TGTGCCAGCAGCGAGACGACAGCGTTAGGAAACACCATATATTTT
NA TRBJ2-5 TRBV10-3 CAISEGGAQETQYF TGTGCCATCAGTGAGGGTGGGGCCCAAGAGACCCAGTACTTC
NA TRBJ2-1 TRBV27 CASRDSGYNEQFF TGTGCCAGTCGGGACTCGGGGTACAATGAGCAGTTCTTC
NA TRBJ2-1 TRBV7-3 CASSSGGTHNEQFF TGTGCCAGCAGCTCTGGCGGGACCCACAATGAGCAGTTCTTC
TRBD1 TRBJ1-4 TRBV6-1 CASRGTADNEKLFF TGTGCCAGCAGAGGGACAGCCGATAATGAAAAACTGTTTTTT